This T cell receptor (beta chain) was captured by sequencing in a study of T-cell memory formation after mild COVID-19. General study results and limits: The CD4+ clones that contracted clustered mainly within CM and EM, and the CD8+ clones concentrated in EMRA. Pre-infection memory held some responding clones, suggesting pre-existing cross-reactive T cells responded. Nothing showed for sure that second-wave clones peaking on day 37 were SARS-CoV-2 specific.

This CDR3 is 14 amino acids long. CDR1 and CDR2 (germline): MDHEN, SYDVKM. The V end was cut by 5 bases, the J end by 5 bases, with 12 bases between. Regarding this clonotype: Its antigen is unknown.

The TCR alpha and TCR beta cDNA libraries, bearing sample barcodes and UMIs, were generated by 5'RACE using constant-segment primers. A single record per CDR3 protein comes from TCRdb applying MiXCR to the 5' RACE reads. The sample yields a few hundred thousand distinct CDR3 sequences, around 15% seen once. The receptor comes from a young man who had mild COVID-19 (a few samples of this study predate the infection). Cell type and time point are not known. Input material: PBMCs or a T cell subset sorted from them (not recorded which). The chain has TRBV28 and TRBJ2-2; D unresolved. CDR3 amino acids: CASSPSKGTGELFF. The CDR3 bases are TGTGCCAGCAGTCCCAGCAAGGGAACCGGGGAGCTGTTTTTT.